These 3 T cell receptor beta chains share one sample of origin, sequenced in a study of Ad26.COV2.S vaccination and SARS-CoV-2 variants (dated by TCRdb to about 2021). The meaning of the sample's time point label: individuals recovered from natural SARS-CoV-2 infection. Receptors were amplified or captured by the immunoSEQ multiplex PCR assay. TCRdb retrieved this table from immuneACCESS and kept in-frame rearrangements only. Not all clones are present; in checked studies, unresolved V genes account for under half, and no reason is known for the remainder. Here the sample has 45,000 or so clones; approximately 80% occur a single time. The ten biggest clones cover around half of the sample. Sample: peripheral blood, taken after recovery from COVID-19. Every receptor here comes from a human donor who had recovered from COVID-19.

The chain is built from TRBV5-4 and TRBJ2-5; tentative D call: TRBD2 (7 bases). V was trimmed by 10 bases and J by 5 bases, leaving 18 bases between them. This CDR3 has 13 residues. Germline assignment: CDR1 SGHNT and CDR2 YYREEE (reference sequence). The CDR3 sequence: CAVSPGGAETQYF. The DNA of the CDR3 is TGTGCCGTATCCCCGGGGGGCGCGGAGACCCAGTACTTC.

This clone has only a few counts. V is TRBV5-1 and J is TRBJ1-2, with D hard to call. V was trimmed by 0 bases and J by 0 bases, leaving 15 bases between them. CDR1 SGHRS and CDR2 YFSETQ come from the germline V gene. CDR3 length: 17 residues. CDR3 loop: CASSLGNSVSPNYGYTF. DNA of the CDR3: TGCGCCAGCAGCTTGGGAAACAGTGTAAGCCCTAACTATGGCTACACCTTC.

The gene calls are TRBV24-1 and TRBJ1-3; a weak D match, TRBD1 (5 bases). CDR1 KGHDR and CDR2 SFDVKD come from the germline V gene. The CDR3 has 16 residues. The ends were cut back, 2 bases at V and 4 bases at J, with 14 bases in the middle. Here the CDR3 DNA reads TGTGCCACCAGTGATTCCGGGGCCGGGGCAGGAAACACCATATATTTT. Protein product: CATSDSGAGAGNTIYF.